This entry lists 6 T cell receptor beta chains sequenced from one sample in a study of T-cell memory formation after mild COVID-19. Each CDR3 protein is one row after TCRdb ran MiXCR on the 5' RACE reads. This table has approximately 190,000 distinct CDR3 sequences, about 17% appearing once. Sample: PBMCs or a T cell subset sorted from them (not recorded which). The receptors shown here come from an adult woman who had mild COVID-19 (a few samples of this study predate the infection). Cell type and time point are not known.

This clonotype was observed a handful of times. The rearrangement uses TRBV15 and TRBJ1-3, with no clear D. CDR1 and CDR2 (germline): LNHNV, YYDKDF (reference sequence). Trimming stripped 4 bases from V and 0 bases from J, with 16 bases between. This CDR3 region has 17 residues. The CDR3 reads CATSTQTDWSSGNTIYF. The CDR3 region has the DNA TGTGCCACCAGCACCCAGACGGACTGGAGCTCTGGAAACACCATATATTTT.

A few counts support this clonotype. J is TRBJ2-2 and V is TRBV7-9; D is unclear. The ends were cut back, 3 bases at V and 5 bases at J, with 13 bases in the middle. Looked up from germline, CDR1 is SEHNR and CDR2 is FQNEAQ (reference sequence). CDR3 length: 15 residues. CDR3 region: CASSFWPGRTGELFF. The DNA of the CDR3 is TGTGCCAGCAGCTTTTGGCCCGGCCGAACCGGGGAGCTGTTTTTT.

This clonotype was detected ten times or more. One end of the junction does not line up with germline, which may come from a read error. V usage is TRBV20-1 and J usage is TRBJ2-7; the match to TRBD2 covers 9 bases. This CDR3 has 14 amino acids. Per germline, CDR1 DFQATT and CDR2 SNEGSKA (reference sequence). CDR3 sequence: CSARIPGLAYAQYF. Here the CDR3 DNA reads TGCAGTGCCAGAATCCCGGGACTAGCCTACGCGCAGTACTTC.

The chain uses TRBV7-3 and TRBJ1-2; TRBD1 is a possible D gene (6 bases). This CDR3 spans 16 amino acids. Germline V gene lookup returns CDR1 SGHTA and CDR2 FQGTGA. Trimming removed 5 bases from V and 7 bases from J, with 23 bases in between. Here the CDR3 DNA reads TGTGCCAGCAGCCCTTACCGGGACACTGGTCGGGGTGGCTACACCTTC. Its translation: CASSPYRDTGRGGYTF.

V gene TRBV11-2 combines with J gene TRBJ1-2, with 8 positions matching TRBD1. There are 16 residues in the CDR3. Losses at the gene ends were 5 bases for V and 2 bases for J; bases not matched to a gene: 10. CDR1 SGHAT and CDR2 FQNNGV come from the germline V gene. CDR3 protein: CASSPLRDRSNYGYTF. CDR3 in DNA: TGTGCCAGCAGCCCCCTCCGGGACAGGAGCAACTATGGCTACACCTTC.

This clonotype was counted a few times. This CDR3 reads CASSPGLVETQYF. The CDR3 coding sequence is TGTGCCAGCTCACCGGGACTAGTCGAGACCCAGTACTTC. This chain connects TRBV18 to TRBJ2-5, with 8 bases identical to TRBD2. Trimming at V came to 3 bases and at J to 5 bases, leaving 2 bases not matched to a gene. This CDR3 contains 13 residues. Germline-derived CDR1 and CDR2 are KGHSH and LQKENI.